This is a list of T cell receptor beta chains from one sample in a study of patients and donors after allogeneic stem cell transplantation. TCRdb re-analysed the RT-PCR reads in MiXCR, keeping a single row per CDR3 protein. The table includes about 210,000 distinct CDR3 sequences, over 30% detected once. Input material: blood, either unsorted or a sorted T cell fraction (not recorded which). These TCRs come from a human donor who was either an allogeneic HSCT recipient or a stem cell or donor lymphocyte infusion donor (not recorded which). It is not recorded whose cells these are; they may come from a transplant donor. Both conserved end residues are part of each CDR3. A D gene is named only where the DNA matches it firmly. Rows give clone size only sometimes, using once, few, many, or a class for an expanded clone.

D | size | J | V | DNA | CDR3
TRBD1 | . | TRBJ1-1 | TRBV4-1 | TGCGCCAGCAGCCAGAGACAGGGGGCCACTGAAGCTTTCTTT | CASSQRQGATEAFF
. | few | TRBJ1-6 | TRBV5-1 | TGCGCCAGCAGCTCAAAAGGACAGTTAGGCACCCTCCACTTT | CASSSKGQLGTLHF
. | few | TRBJ2-3 | TRBV18 | TGTGCCAGCTCACCTACAGATACGCAGTATTTT | CASSPTDTQYF
. | . | TRBJ2-7 | TRBV6-6 | TGTGCCAGCAGTTACTCCCAAGGGCACGCCGAGGGATACTACGAGCAGTACTTC | CASSYSQGHAEGYYEQYF
. | few | TRBJ1-4 | TRBV19 | TGTGCCAGCCGCAGGTCAAGTGAAAAACTGTTTTTT | CASRRSSEKLFF
. | few | TRBJ2-1 | TRBV5-6 | TGTCCACCCAATGAGCAGTTCTTC | CPPNEQFF
. | once | TRBJ2-1 | TRBV4-1 | TGCGCCAGCAGAGGCCCGGGAAGCAATGAGCAGTTCTTC | CASRGPGSNEQFF
TRBD1 | . | TRBJ1-1 | TRBV6-2/TRBV6-3 | TGTGCCAGCAGACCGACAGGGAGCACTGAAGCTTTCTTT | CASRPTGSTEAFF
TRBD1 | . | TRBJ1-5 | TRBV12-3/TRBV12-4 | TGTGCCAGCGGGGGACAGGTCAATCAGCCCCAGCATTTT | CASGGQVNQPQHF
. | . | TRBJ1-1 | TRBV12-3/TRBV12-4 | TGTGCCAGCAGTCCGGACGGAACTGAAGCTTTCTTT | CASSPDGTEAFF
. | . | TRBJ2-1 | TRBV7-9 | TGTGCCAGCAGCCTCCCCACTGGGAACTACAATGAGCAGTTCTTC | CASSLPTGNYNEQFF
. | few | TRBJ1-1 | TRBV15 | TGTGCCACCAGCAGGAACACTGTAGGCCTGAACACTGAAGCTTTCTTT | CATSRNTVGLNTEAFF
. | few | TRBJ1-5 | TRBV27 | TGTGCCAGCAGTCCGCCCGGGAGCTTCAATCAGCCCCAGCATTTT | CASSPPGSFNQPQHF
. | . | TRBJ2-7 | TRBV6-2/TRBV6-3 | TGTGCCAGCAGCAAACAGGCGCCGTCCTACGAGCAGTACTTC | CASSKQAPSYEQYF
. | . | TRBJ1-1 | TRBV5-1 | TGCGCCAGCAGCTTGGAGGCAGGGGCTATGAACACTGAAGCTTTCTTT | CASSLEAGAMNTEAFF
. | . | TRBJ1-6 | TRBV5-1 | TGCGCCAGCAGCTTAGGGACGACAGCCTATAATTCACCCCTCCACTTT | CASSLGTTAYNSPLHF
. | . | TRBJ1-1 | TRBV5-1 | TGCGCCAGCAGCCCCGACAGCTGGGGAATGAACACTGAAGCTTTCTTT | CASSPDSWGMNTEAFF
TRBD2 | few | TRBJ2-5 | TRBV11-2 | TGTGCCAGCAGCTCCGGGGGGGCTGGGGAGACCCAGTACTTC | CASSSGGAGETQYF
TRBD2 | . | TRBJ2-3 | TRBV7-3 | TGTGCCAGCAGCCGCGGAAGCGGGGGATTCACAGATACGCAGTATTTT | CASSRGSGGFTDTQYF
. | . | TRBJ1-5 | TRBV25-1 | TGTGCCAGCAGTGAATCTGGTGTTTATCAGCCCCAGCATTTT | CASSESGVYQPQHF
TRBD1 | . | TRBJ2-7 | TRBV6-5 | TGTGCCAGCGGTTCCATTTTAGACAGGGCGGACGAGCAGTACTTC | CASGSILDRADEQYF
. | . | TRBJ1-6 | TRBV7-9 | TGTGCCAGCAGCCAGAACTCGAGGCTCCTCCACTTT | CASSQNSRLLHF
. | . | TRBJ2-1 | TRBV7-2 | TGTGCCAGCAGCTTAGTACGGGACTCATTATTCAATGAGCAGTTCTTC | CASSLVRDSLFNEQFF
TRBD1 | many | TRBJ2-3 | TRBV2 | TGTGCCAGCAGTGAGGACAGGCGTCACAGCACAGATACGCAGTATTTT | CASSEDRRHSTDTQYF
TRBD1 | . | TRBJ1-2 | TRBV5-1 | TGCGCCAGCAGCTTGCCGGACAGGGAAGTGTACTATGGCTACACCTTC | CASSLPDREVYYGYTF
TRBD1 | . | TRBJ1-4 | TRBV5-6 | TGTGCCAGCAGCCCAGGGATCGGGACAGTTAATGAAAAACTGTTTTTT | CASSPGIGTVNEKLFF
TRBD1 | . | TRBJ2-2 | TRBV12-3/TRBV12-4 | TGTGCCAGCAGTCCCGAGGGACAGGGGGCCGGGGAGCTGTTTTTT | CASSPEGQGAGELFF
TRBD1 | . | TRBJ1-5 | TRBV5-1 | TGCGCCAGCAGCTTGGGTCCCGGTGCAGGGGGAGGGCAGCCCCAGCATTTT | CASSLGPGAGGGQPQHF
TRBD1 | few | TRBJ1-4 | TRBV9 | TGTGCCAGCAGCGTAGGGACAGGGTCTGGTGAAAAACTGTTTTTT | CASSVGTGSGEKLFF
. | . | TRBJ1-3 | TRBV5-1 | TGCGCCAGCAGCTTGGTCGTCCAGGGAACTGGAAACACCATATATTTT | CASSLVVQGTGNTIYF
TRBD1 | . | TRBJ1-1 | TRBV7-9 | TGTGCCAGCAGCTGGACAGGGGGCTATCGGCGGAACACTGAAGCTTTCTTT | CASSWTGGYRRNTEAFF
. | few | TRBJ1-2 | TRBV27 | TGTGCCAGCAGTCCCCGGGGCCCCCTTCCCAACGGCTACACCTTC | CASSPRGPLPNGYTF
. | few | TRBJ1-1 | TRBV12-3/TRBV12-4 | TGTGCCAGCAGTTTAGGGGACCTGGGGACTGAAGCTTTCTTT | CASSLGDLGTEAFF
. | few | TRBJ1-1 | TRBV12-3/TRBV12-4 | TGTGCCAGCAGTTTTGGACGGGTGGGAAATACTGAAGCTTTCTTT | CASSFGRVGNTEAFF
. | . | TRBJ2-7 | TRBV4-1 | TGCGCCAGCAGCTACGAAAACAGGAACGAGCAGTACTTC | CASSYENRNEQYF
. | . | TRBJ2-3 | TRBV30 | TGTGCCTGGAGTGATCTTAGCGGTACAGATACGCAGTATTTT | CAWSDLSGTDTQYF
. | once | TRBJ1-1 | TRBV12-3/TRBV12-4 | TGTGCCAGCAAATTCGCTACGGAAGCTTTCTTT | CASKFATEAFF
TRBD1 | few | TRBJ1-3 | TRBV6-6 | TGTGCCAGCAGTTACCAGACAGGGGCTAGAAACACCATATATTTT | CASSYQTGARNTIYF
. | . | TRBJ2-3 | TRBV4-3 | TGCGCCATCACTACGGGGGACCCCACAGATACGCAGTATTTT | CAITTGDPTDTQYF
TRBD1 | . | TRBJ2-7 | TRBV5-1 | TGCGCCAGCAGCTTGACAGGGGACAGGGACTACGAGCAGTACTTC | CASSLTGDRDYEQYF
TRBD2 | . | TRBJ2-3 | TRBV20-1 | TGCAGTGCGAGACTAGCGGGGATCACAGATACGCAGTATTTT | CSARLAGITDTQYF
. | . | TRBJ1-2 | TRBV20-1 | TGCAGTGCTAGCACCCACAACCCTGACCTCTATGTCTACACCTTC | CSASTHNPDLYVYTF
. | . | TRBJ1-6 | TRBV12-3/TRBV12-4 | TGTGCCAGCAGTTTATCCGGACAGTGGAATTCACCCCTCCACTTT | CASSLSGQWNSPLHF
. | once | TRBJ2-4 | TRBV28 | TGTGCCAGCAGCCCCACCCGCGCCCGGGGGTACCCCAAAAACATTCAGTACTTC | CASSPTRARGYPKNIQYF
. | . | TRBJ1-4 | TRBV7-9 | TGTGCCAGCAGCCCCCGGGCTACAGGGCATACTAATGAAAAACTGTTTTTT | CASSPRATGHTNEKLFF
. | . | TRBJ2-1 | TRBV20-1 | TGCAGTGCTAACAGGGAGAACAATGAGCAGTTCTTC | CSANRENNEQFF
. | . | TRBJ2-7 | TRBV20-1 | TGCAGTGCTAACCCGGGGGCTACGTACGAGCAGTACTTC | CSANPGATYEQYF
. | . | TRBJ2-5 | TRBV7-7 | TGTGCCAGCAGCCCCCTGGGGGGAGCCCAAGAGACCCAGTACTTC | CASSPLGGAQETQYF
TRBD1 | . | TRBJ1-5 | TRBV28 | TGTGCCAGCAGTTGGAAGGCAGGGGGACAGCCCCAGCATTTT | CASSWKAGGQPQHF
TRBD1 | . | TRBJ2-5 | TRBV12-3/TRBV12-4 | TGTGCCAGCACCACGGGGACAGGGTGGGAAGAGACCCAGTACTTC | CASTTGTGWEETQYF
. | many | TRBJ1-2 | TRBV12-3/TRBV12-4 | TGTGCCAGCAGCTCCGGGTATGGCTACACCTTC | CASSSGYGYTF
. | . | TRBJ1-4 | TRBV7-9 | TGTGCCAGCAGCTTAGATCCTGGGTCCGCAGGGGAAAAACTGTTTTTT | CASSLDPGSAGEKLFF
TRBD1 | . | TRBJ1-5 | TRBV7-9 | TGTGCCAGCAGCGAAATCGGACAGGGTGGACAGCCCCAGCATTTT | CASSEIGQGGQPQHF
TRBD1 | . | TRBJ1-2 | TRBV29-1 | TGCAGCGACAGGGGTCCTGGCTACACCTTC | CSDRGPGYTF
. | . | TRBJ1-1 | TRBV7-2 | TGTGCCAGCAGCTTAATCAACACTGAAGCTTTCTTT | CASSLINTEAFF
. | few | TRBJ1-5 | TRBV12-3/TRBV12-4 | TGTGCCAGCAGCTGGGGGGGGCTCCAGCCCCAGCATTTT | CASSWGGLQPQHF
TRBD1 | . | TRBJ1-4 | TRBV29-1 | TGCAGCGTGGACAGGGATGGGGATGAAAAACTGTTTTTT | CSVDRDGDEKLFF
. | . | TRBJ1-2 | TRBV12-3/TRBV12-4 | TGTGCCAGCAGTTTAACGGATCACTATGGCTACACCTTC | CASSLTDHYGYTF
. | . | TRBJ2-7 | TRBV6-4 | TGTGCCAGCAGTGACACCGGGACGGACTCCTACGAGCAGTACTTC | CASSDTGTDSYEQYF